The T cell receptor (beta chain) described here comes from a study of CXCR3-negative and CXCR3-positive naive CD8 T cells. General observations from the study: The TRB CDR3s that CXCR3-positive naive cells carried were more hydrophobic than those of CXCR3-negative naive cells.

In preparing the TRB cDNA libraries, 5' RACE with UMI labels was used. TCRdb reprocessed the 5' RACE reads; each CDR3 protein has one entry and no DNA is given. The table gives about 98,000 distinct CDR3 sequences; the top ten clones make up 1.1% of it. As for this clonotype: Its specificity is not known.

The germline gives CDR1 SGHKS, CDR2 YYEKEE (reference sequence). This CDR3 has 12 residues. The rearrangement links TRBV5-5 to TRBJ2-7. Sequenced sample: naive CXCR3+ CD8+ T cells from blood. The subset denotes: CD45RO-CCR7+CD27+CD95- naive CD8+ T cells expressing CXCR3 (TNR3+). The source of this sequence is a human donor in good health. Some clones in this sample may be carry-over from other donors' samples. The CDR3 region is CASSPDPYEQYF.